This T cell receptor beta chain was retrieved from a study of cytomegalovirus exposure and HLA in healthy donors. For this clone: Its antigen is not known.

Researchers ran the PCR with 60 Vbeta and 13 Jbeta primers. Data came from immunoSEQ multiplex PCR; TCRdb stores just in-frame clones and leaves some out. This sample has around 150,000 clones, with about 80% found just once. Findings of the study overall: Cytomegalovirus-associated status was assigned to some 180 TCR beta chains. For most TCR sequences rarity was the rule, although some public TCRs occurred in many donors.

This CDR3 contains 16 residues. CDR1 and CDR2 from the germline V gene are MNHEY and SVGAGI. Unmatched junction bases numbered 2, after V lost 2 bases and J lost 0 bases. V usage is TRBV6-5 and J usage is TRBJ2-1, with 9 positions matching TRBD2. This receptor was identified in a man aged 25-45 years in good health and CMV-seropositive. Source material: PBMCs. In nucleotides, the CDR3 is TGTGCCAGCAGTTACGGGCGGGGGGGCTCCTACAATGAGCAGTTCTTC. It encodes CASSYGRGGSYNEQFF.